A single TCR beta chain is shown here with its context. The sample comes from a study of blood T cell repertoires in COVID-19. The wider study: Acute and convalescent COVID-19 samples came from the United States, Italy and Spain. The analysed material was cDNA or gDNA that came from T cells, B-cell-depleted T cells, or PBMCs.

With 1 base clipped from V and 3 bases from J, the junction kept 6 bases outside the gene matches. The CDR3 loop spans 15 amino acids. Germline CDR1 and CDR2: SGHAT and FQNNGV. The participants were between roughly 18 and 100 years old and came from 20 to 30 US areas. Donors in Cohort 3 counted as recovered after two negative PCRs, clearance, or symptom resolution. Generated by immunoSEQ multiplex PCR, the TCRdb table keeps only in-frame clones and is missing some. Among 300,000 to 400,000 clones, over 85% were seen once, and the ten largest hold 2.6%. The sequencing sample was made of PBMCs or T cells enriched from blood (not recorded which). The V and J genes are TRBV11-2 and TRBJ2-7, with 7 bases fitting TRBD2. The origin of this receptor is a man between 60 and 75 years old who had recovered from COVID-19. DNA of the CDR3: TGTGCCAGCAGCTTAGTGGGGGGGGGAGGCTACGAGCAGTACTTC. This translates into CASSLVGGGGYEQYF.